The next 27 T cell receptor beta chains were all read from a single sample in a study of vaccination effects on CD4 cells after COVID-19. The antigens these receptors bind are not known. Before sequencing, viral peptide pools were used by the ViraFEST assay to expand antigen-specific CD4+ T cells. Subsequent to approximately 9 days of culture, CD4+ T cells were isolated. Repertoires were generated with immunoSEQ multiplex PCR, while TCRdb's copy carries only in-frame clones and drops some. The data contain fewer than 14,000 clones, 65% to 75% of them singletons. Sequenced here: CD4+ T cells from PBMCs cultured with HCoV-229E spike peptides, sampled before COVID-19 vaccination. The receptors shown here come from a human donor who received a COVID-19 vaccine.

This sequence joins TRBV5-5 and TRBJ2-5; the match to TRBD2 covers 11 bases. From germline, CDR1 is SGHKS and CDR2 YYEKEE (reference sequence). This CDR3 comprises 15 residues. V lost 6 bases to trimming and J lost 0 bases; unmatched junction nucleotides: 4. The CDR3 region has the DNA TGTGCCAGCACTACGGGACTAGCGGACCAAGAGACCCAGTACTTC. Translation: CASTTGLADQETQYF. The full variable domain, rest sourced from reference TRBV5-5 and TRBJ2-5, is DAGVTQSPTHLIKTRGQQVTLRCSPISGHKSVSWYQQVLGQGPQFIFQYYEKEERGRGNFPDRFSARQFPNYSSELNVNALLLGDSALYLCASTTGLADQETQYFGPGTRLLVL.

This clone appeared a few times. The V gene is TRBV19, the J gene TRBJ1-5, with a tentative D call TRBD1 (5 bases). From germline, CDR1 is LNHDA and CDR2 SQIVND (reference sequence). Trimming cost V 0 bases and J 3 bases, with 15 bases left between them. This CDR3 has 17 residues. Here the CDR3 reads CASSIDNGASFNQPQHF. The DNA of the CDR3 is TGTGCCAGTAGTATAGATAACGGGGCGTCATTCAATCAGCCCCAGCATTTT.

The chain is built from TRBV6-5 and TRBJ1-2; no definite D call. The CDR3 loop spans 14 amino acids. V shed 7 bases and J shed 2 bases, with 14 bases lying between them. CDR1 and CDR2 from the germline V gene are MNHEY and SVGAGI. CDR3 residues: CASTVVESNYGYTF. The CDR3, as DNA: TGTGCCAGCACCGTAGTTGAATCGAACTATGGCTACACCTTC.

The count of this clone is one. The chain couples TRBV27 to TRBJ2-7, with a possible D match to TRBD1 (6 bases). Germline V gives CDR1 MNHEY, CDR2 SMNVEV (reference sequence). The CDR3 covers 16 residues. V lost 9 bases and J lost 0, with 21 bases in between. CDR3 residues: CASLTSGTTSSYEQYF. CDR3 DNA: TGTGCCAGTCTCACCTCCGGGACAACGAGCTCCTACGAGCAGTACTTC.

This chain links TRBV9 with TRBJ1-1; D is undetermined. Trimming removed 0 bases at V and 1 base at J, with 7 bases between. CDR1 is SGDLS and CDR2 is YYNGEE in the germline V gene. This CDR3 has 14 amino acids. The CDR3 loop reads CASSVAAQNTEAFF. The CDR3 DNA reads TGTGCCAGCAGCGTAGCCGCACAGAACACTGAAGCTTTCTTT. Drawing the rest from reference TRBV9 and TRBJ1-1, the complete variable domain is DSGVTQTPKHLITATGQRVTLRCSPRSGDLSVYWYQQSLDQGLQFLIQYYNGEERAKGNILERFSAQQFPDLHSELNLSSLELGDSALYFCASSVAAQNTEAFFGQGTRLTVV.

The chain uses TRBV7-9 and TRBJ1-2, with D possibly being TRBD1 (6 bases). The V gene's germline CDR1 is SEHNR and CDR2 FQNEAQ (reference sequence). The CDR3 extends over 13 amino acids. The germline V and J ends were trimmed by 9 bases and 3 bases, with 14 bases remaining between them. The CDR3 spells CASVQGNHYGYTF. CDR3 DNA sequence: TGTGCCAGTGTCCAGGGGAATCACTATGGCTACACCTTC.

The CDR3 protein is CASSLDGGSSYEQYF. The CDR3 nucleotides read TGTGCCAGCAGCTTAGACGGGGGCAGCTCCTACGAGCAGTACTTC. The chain employs TRBV11-3 and TRBJ2-7; D assignment may be TRBD1 or TRBD2 (6 bases each). CDR3 size: 15 residues. The germline CDR1 and CDR2 sequences are SGHNT and YENEEA. The ends were cut back, 0 bases at V and 0 bases at J, with 9 bases in the middle.

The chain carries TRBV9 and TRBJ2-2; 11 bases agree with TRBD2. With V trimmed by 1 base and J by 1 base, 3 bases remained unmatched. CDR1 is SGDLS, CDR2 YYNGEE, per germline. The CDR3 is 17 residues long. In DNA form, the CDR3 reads TGTGCCAGCAGCGTACTCGGGACTAGCGGGAACACCGGGGAGCTGTTTTTT. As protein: CASSVLGTSGNTGELFF.

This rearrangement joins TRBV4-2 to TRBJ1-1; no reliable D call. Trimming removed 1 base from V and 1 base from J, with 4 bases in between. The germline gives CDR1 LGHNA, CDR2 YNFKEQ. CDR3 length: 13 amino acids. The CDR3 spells CASSQGGNTEAFF. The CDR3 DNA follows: TGTGCCAGCAGCCAAGGGGGGAACACTGAAGCTTTCTTT.

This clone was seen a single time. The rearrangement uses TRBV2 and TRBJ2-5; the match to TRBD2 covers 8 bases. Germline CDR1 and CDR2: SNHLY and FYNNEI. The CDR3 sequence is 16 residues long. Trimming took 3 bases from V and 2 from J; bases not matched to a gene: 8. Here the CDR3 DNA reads TGTGCCAGCAGTGAGGGTCTGGGCGGGAGGCAAGAGACCCAGTACTTC. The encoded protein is CASSEGLGGRQETQYF.

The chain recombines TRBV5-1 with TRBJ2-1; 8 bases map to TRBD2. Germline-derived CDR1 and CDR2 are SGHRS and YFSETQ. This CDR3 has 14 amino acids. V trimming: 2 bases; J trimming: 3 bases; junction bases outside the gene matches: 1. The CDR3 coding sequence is TGCGCCAGCAGCTTAGCGGGAGTCTACAATGAGCAGTTCTTC. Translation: CASSLAGVYNEQFF.

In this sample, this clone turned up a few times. CDR3 coding DNA: TGTGCCACCAGCAGGGATATGAGGGACGGCTCCTACAATGAGCAGTTCTTC. Protein: CATSRDMRDGSYNEQFF. This sequence joins TRBV15 and TRBJ2-1; D could derive from TRBD1 or TRBD2 (5 bases each). V lost 3 bases and J lost 0, with 15 bases in between. This CDR3 comprises 17 residues. The germline V gene has CDR1 LNHNV and CDR2 YYDKDF (reference sequence).

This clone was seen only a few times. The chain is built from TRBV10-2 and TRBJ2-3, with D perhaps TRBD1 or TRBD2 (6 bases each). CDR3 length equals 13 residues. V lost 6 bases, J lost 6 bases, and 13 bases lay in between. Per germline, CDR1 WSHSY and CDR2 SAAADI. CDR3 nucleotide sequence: TGCGCCAGCAGGCGGGGACAATGGGATACGCAGTATTTT. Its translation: CASRRGQWDTQYF.

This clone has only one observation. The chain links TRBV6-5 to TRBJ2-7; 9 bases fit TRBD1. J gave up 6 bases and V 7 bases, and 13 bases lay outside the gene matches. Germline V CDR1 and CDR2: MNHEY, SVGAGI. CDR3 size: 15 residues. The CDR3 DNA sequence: TGTGCCAGCAAGCGCCATGGGACAGGGAGTGGCGAGCAGTACTTC. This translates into CASKRHGTGSGEQYF.

The CDR3 DNA sequence: TGTGCCAGCAGTTTATCGGGGGTGGGAGGCTCCTACGAGCAGTACTTC. Translation gives CASSLSGVGGSYEQYF. The chain is built from TRBV27 and TRBJ2-7, with D perhaps TRBD2 (6 bases). Trimming pared 0 bases from V and 0 bases from J, leaving 12 bases between. Germline V lookup: CDR1 MNHEY, CDR2 SMNVEV (reference sequence). The length of the CDR3 is 16 residues.

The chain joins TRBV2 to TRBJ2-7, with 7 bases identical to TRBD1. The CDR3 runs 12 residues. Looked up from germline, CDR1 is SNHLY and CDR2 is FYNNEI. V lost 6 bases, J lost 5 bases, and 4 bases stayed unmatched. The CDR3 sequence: CASRGQANEQYF. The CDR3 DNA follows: TGTGCCAGCAGAGGACAGGCGAACGAGCAGTACTTC.

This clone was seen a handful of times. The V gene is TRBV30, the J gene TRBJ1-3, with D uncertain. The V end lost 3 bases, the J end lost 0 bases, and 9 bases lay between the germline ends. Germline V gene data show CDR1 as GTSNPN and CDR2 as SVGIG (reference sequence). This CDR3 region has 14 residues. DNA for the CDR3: TGTGCCTGGAGGACCCTGGCCTCTGGAAACACCATATATTTT. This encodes CAWRTLASGNTIYF.

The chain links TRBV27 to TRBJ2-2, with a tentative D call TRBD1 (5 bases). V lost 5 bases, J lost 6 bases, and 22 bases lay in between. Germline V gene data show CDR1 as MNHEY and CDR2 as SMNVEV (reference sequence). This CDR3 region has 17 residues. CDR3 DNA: TGTGCCAGCAGTCATCGTCTAGGGGCCATTGATCCCGGGGAGCTGTTTTTT. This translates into CASSHRLGAIDPGELFF.

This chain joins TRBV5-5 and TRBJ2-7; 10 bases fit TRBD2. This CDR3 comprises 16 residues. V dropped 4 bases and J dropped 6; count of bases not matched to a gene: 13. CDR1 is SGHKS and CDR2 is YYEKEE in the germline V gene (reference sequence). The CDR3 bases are TGTGCCAGCAGCCCTCTAGCGGGAGTATTCGCGGGCGAGCAGTACTTC. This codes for CASSPLAGVFAGEQYF.

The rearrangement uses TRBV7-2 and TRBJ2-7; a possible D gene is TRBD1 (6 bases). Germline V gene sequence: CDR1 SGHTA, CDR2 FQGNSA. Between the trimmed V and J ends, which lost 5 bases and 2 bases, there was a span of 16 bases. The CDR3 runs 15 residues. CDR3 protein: CASSPPGAGAYEQYF. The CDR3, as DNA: TGTGCCAGCAGCCCTCCAGGGGCAGGAGCCTACGAGCAGTACTTC. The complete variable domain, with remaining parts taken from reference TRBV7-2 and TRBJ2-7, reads GAGVSQSPSNKVTEKGKDVELRCDPISGHTALYWYRQSLGQGLEFLIYFQGNSAPDKSGLPSDRFSAERTGGSVSTLTIQRTQQEDSAVYLCASSPPGAGAYEQYFGPGTRLTVT.

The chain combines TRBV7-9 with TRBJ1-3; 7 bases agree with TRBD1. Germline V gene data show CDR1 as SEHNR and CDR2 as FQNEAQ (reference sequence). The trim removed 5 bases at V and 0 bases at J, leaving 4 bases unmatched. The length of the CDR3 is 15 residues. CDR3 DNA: TGTGCCAGCAGCCCACAGGGGAGCTCTGGAAACACCATATATTTT. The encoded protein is CASSPQGSSGNTIYF.

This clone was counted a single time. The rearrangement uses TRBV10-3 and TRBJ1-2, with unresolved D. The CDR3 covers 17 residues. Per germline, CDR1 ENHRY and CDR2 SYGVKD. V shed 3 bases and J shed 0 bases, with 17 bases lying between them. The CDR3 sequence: CAISEGQGPSANYGYTF. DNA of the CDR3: TGTGCCATCAGTGAAGGGCAAGGACCTTCAGCTAACTATGGCTACACCTTC.

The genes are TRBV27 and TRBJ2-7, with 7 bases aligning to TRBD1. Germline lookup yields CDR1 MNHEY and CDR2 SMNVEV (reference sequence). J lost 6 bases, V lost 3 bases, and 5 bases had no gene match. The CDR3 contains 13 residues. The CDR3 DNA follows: TGTGCCAGCAGTTTTACAGGGGTCGGCGAGCAGTACTTC. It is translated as CASSFTGVGEQYF.

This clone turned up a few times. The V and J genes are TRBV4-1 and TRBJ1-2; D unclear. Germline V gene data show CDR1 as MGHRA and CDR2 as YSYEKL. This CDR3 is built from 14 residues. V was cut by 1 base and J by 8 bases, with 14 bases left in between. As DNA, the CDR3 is TGCGCCAGCAGCCAAGGGCCGGATCTTGGGGGCTACACCTTC. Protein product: CASSQGPDLGGYTF.

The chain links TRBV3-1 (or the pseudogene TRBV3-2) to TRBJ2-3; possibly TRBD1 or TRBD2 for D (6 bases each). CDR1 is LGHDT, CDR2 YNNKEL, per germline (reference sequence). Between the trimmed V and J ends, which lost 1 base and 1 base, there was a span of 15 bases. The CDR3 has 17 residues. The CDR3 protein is CASSQGTGAVGTDTQYF. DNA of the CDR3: TGTGCCAGCAGCCAAGGAACGGGGGCTGTGGGCACAGATACGCAGTATTTT.

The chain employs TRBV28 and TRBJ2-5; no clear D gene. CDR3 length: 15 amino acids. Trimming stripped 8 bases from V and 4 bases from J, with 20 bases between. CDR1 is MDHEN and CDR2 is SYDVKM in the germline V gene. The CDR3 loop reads CASAGPAPIRETQYF. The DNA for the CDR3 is TGTGCCAGCGCTGGGCCAGCACCCATTCGAGAGACCCAGTACTTC.

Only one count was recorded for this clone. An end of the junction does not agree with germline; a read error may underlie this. The CDR3 here is CASSLGEKLFF. The CDR3 DNA reads TGTGCCAGCAGCTTAGGTGAAAAACTGTTTTTT. The gene calls are TRBV12-3 or TRBV12-4 and TRBJ1-4; D is uncertain. This CDR3 contains 11 residues.